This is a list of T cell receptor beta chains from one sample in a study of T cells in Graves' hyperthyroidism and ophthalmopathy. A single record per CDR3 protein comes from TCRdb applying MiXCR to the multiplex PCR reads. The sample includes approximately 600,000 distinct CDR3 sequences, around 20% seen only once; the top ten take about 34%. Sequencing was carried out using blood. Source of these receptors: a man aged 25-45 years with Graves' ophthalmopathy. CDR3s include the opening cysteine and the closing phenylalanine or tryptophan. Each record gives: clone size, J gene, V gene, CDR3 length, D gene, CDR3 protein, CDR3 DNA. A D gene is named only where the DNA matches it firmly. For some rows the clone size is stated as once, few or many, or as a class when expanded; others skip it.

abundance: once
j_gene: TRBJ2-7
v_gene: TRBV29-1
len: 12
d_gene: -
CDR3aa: CSVEGGRDEQYF
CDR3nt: TGCAGCGTTGAAGGCGGACGCGACGAGCAGTACTTC

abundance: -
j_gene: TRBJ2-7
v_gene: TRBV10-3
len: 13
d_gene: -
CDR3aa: CAIRNRDGYEQYF
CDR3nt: TGTGCCATCAGAAACAGGGACGGCTACGAGCAGTACTTC

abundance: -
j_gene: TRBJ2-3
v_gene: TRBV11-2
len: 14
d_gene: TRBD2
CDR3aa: CASTGGRAGDTQYF
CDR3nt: TGTGCCAGCACTGGCGGGAGGGCCGGAGATACGCAGTATTTT

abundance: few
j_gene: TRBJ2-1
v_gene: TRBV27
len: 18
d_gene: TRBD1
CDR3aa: CASSFLPYPGQGYNEQFF
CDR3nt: TGTGCCAGCAGTTTTTTACCCTATCCGGGACAGGGGTACAATGAGCAGTTCTTC

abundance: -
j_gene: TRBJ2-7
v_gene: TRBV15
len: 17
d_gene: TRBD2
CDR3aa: CATSRGAVSGRPHEQYF
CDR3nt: TGTGCCACCAGCAGAGGAGCAGTTAGCGGGAGACCCCACGAGCAGTACTTC

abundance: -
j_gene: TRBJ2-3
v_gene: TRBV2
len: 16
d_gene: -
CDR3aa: CASSENRGGSTDTRYF
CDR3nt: TGTGCCAGCAGTGAAAACAGGGGCGGGAGCACAGATACGCGGTATTTT

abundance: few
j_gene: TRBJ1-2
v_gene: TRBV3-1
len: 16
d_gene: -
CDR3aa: CASSPGGVGANYGYTF
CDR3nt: TGTGCCAGCAGCCCCGGTGGGGTCGGGGCTAACTATGGCTACACCTTC

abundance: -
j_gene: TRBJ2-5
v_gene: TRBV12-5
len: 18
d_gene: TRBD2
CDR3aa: CASGSLIVSGRARETQYF
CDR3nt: TGTGCTAGTGGTTCGCTAATTGTTAGCGGGAGGGCTAGAGAGACCCAGTACTTC

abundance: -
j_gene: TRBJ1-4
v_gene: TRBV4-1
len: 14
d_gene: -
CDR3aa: CASSGPKGNEKLFF
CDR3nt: TGCGCCAGCAGCGGGCCCAAGGGGAATGAAAAACTGTTTTTT

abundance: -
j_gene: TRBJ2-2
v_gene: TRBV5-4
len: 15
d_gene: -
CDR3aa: CASSLQGSDTGELFF
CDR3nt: TGTGCCAGCAGCTTACAGGGATCAGACACCGGGGAGCTGTTTTTT

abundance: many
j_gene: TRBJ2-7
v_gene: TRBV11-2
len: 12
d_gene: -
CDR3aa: CASSSRAAEQYF
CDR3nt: TGTGCCAGCAGCTCCCGAGCAGCAGAGCAGTACTTC

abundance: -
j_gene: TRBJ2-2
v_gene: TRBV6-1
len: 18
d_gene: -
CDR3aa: CASSLISLAGGAGGELFF
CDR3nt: TGTGCCAGCAGCCTAATCTCCCTTGCAGGGGGGGCCGGCGGGGAGCTGTTTTTT

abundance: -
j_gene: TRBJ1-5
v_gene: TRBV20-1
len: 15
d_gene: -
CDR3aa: CSAGHGASGNQPQHF
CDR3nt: TGCAGTGCTGGACATGGAGCCTCGGGCAATCAGCCCCAGCATTTT

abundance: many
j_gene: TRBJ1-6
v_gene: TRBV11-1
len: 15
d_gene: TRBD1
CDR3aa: CASSLTDRASSPLHF
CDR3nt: TGTGCCAGCAGCTTAACGGACAGGGCGAGTTCACCCCTCCACTTT

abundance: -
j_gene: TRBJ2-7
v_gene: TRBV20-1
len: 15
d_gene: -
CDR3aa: CSARDVSGSTYEQYF
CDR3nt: TGCAGTGCTAGAGATGTGAGCGGATCAACCTACGAGCAGTACTTC

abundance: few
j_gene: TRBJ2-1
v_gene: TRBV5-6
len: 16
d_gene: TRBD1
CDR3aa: CASSLLMGQGHNEQFF
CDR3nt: TGTGCCAGCAGCTTACTGATGGGACAGGGTCACAATGAGCAGTTCTTC

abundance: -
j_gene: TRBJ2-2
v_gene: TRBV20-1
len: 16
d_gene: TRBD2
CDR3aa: CSARGSSGRGYGELFF
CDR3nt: TGCAGTGCTAGGGGTTCTAGCGGGAGGGGTTACGGGGAGCTGTTTTTT

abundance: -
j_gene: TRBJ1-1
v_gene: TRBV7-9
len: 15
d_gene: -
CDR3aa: CASSLEGTPNTEAFF
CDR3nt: TGTGCCAGCAGCTTAGAAGGGACACCGAACACTGAAGCTTTCTTT

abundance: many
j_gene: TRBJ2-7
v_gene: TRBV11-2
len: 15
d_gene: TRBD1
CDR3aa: CASSSGTGASYEQYF
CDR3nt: TGTGCCAGCAGCTCCGGGACAGGGGCTTCCTACGAGCAGTACTTC

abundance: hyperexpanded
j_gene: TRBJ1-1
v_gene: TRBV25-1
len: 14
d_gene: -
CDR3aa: CASTDTWGGTEAFF
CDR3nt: TGTGCCAGCACCGACACCTGGGGGGGTACTGAAGCTTTCTTT

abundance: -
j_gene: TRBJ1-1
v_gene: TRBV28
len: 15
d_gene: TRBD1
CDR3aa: CASSQVTGVRTEAFF
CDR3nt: TGCGCCAGCAGCCAAGTAACAGGGGTAAGGACTGAAGCTTTCTTT

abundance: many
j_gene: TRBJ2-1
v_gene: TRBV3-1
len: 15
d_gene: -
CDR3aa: CASSQGVRAHNEQFF
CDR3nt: TGTGCCAGCAGCCAAGGCGTAAGAGCCCACAATGAGCAGTTCTTC

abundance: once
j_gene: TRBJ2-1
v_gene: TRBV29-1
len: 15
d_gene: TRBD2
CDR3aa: CSVGTTSGRFNEQFF
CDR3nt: TGCAGCGTCGGTACGACTAGCGGGAGGTTTAATGAGCAGTTCTTC

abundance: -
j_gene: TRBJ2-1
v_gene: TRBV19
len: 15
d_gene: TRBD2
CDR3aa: CASSPVAGAYNEQFF
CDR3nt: TGTGCCAGTAGTCCTGTAGCGGGAGCCTACAATGAGCAGTTCTTC

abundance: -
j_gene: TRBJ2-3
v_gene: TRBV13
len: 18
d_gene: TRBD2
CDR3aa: CASSFLIWRERGADTQYF
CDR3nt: TGTGCCAGCAGCTTTCTAATCTGGCGGGAGCGTGGAGCAGATACGCAGTATTTT

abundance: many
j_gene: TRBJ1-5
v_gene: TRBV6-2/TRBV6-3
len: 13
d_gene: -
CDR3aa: CASRIQGPGPQHF
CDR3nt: TGTGCCAGCAGGATTCAGGGGCCTGGGCCCCAGCATTTT

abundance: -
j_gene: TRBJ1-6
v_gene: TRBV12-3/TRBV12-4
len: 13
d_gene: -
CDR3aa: CASSSHIGSPLHF
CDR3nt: TGTGCCAGCAGTTCCCATATAGGGTCACCCCTCCACTTT

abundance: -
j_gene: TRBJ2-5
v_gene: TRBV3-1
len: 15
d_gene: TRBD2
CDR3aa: CASSQTSGRTETQYF
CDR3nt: TGTGCCAGCAGCCAAACTAGCGGGAGAACGGAGACCCAGTACTTC

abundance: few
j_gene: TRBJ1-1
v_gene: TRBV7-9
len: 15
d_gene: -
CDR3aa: CASSLAQGVDTEAFF
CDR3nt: TGTGCCAGCAGCTTAGCACAGGGTGTGGACACTGAAGCTTTCTTT

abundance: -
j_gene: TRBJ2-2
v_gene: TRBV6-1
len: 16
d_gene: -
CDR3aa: CASGRGLNANTGELFF
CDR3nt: TGTGCCAGCGGAAGGGGACTCAACGCGAACACCGGGGAGCTGTTTTTT

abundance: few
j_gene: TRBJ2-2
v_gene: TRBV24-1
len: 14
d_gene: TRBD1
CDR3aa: CATEGDRESGELFF
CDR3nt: TGTGCCACGGAGGGGGACAGGGAATCCGGGGAGCTGTTTTTT

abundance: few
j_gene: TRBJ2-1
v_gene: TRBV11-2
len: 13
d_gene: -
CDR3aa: CASSLTGTSPPFF
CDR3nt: TGTGCCAGCAGTCTAACTGGGACCAGCCCCCCGTTCTTC

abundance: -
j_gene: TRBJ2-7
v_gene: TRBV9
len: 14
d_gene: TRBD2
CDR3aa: CASSMGTTAYEQYF
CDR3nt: TGTGCCAGCAGCATGGGGACTACCGCCTACGAGCAGTACTTC

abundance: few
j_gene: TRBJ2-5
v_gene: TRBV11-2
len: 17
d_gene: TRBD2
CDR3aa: CASSIGLAGGPAETQYF
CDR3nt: TGTGCCAGCAGCATCGGACTAGCGGGAGGGCCGGCAGAGACCCAGTACTTC

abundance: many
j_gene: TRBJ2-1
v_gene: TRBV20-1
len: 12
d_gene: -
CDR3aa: CSASGSWDEQFF
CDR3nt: TGCAGTGCTAGTGGTTCATGGGATGAGCAGTTCTTC

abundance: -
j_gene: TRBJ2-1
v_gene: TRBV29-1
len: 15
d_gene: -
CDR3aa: CSVERDESSDNEQFF
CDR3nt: TGCAGCGTTGAACGGGACGAGAGCTCCGACAATGAGCAGTTCTTC

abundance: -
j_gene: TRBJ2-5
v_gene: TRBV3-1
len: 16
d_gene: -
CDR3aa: CASSQGIRVNQETQYF
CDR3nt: TGTGCCAGCAGCCAAGGGATAAGGGTAAACCAAGAGACCCAGTACTTC

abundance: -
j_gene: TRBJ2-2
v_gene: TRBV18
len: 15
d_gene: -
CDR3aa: CASSPAGEYTGELFF
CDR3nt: TGTGCCAGCTCACCAGCAGGGGAGTACACCGGGGAGCTGTTTTTT

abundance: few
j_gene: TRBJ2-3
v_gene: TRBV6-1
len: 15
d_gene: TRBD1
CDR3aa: CASNPGQTLTDTQYF
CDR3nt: TGTGCCAGCAACCCGGGACAGACCCTCACAGATACGCAGTATTTT

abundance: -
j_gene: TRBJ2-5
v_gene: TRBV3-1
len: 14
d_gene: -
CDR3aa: CASSQVGGQETQYF
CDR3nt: TGTGCCAGCAGCCAGGTAGGGGGGCAAGAGACCCAGTACTTC

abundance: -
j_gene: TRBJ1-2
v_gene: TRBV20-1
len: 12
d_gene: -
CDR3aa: CSARAQLQGNTF
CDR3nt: TGCAGTGCTAGAGCCCAACTTCAGGGTAACACCTTC

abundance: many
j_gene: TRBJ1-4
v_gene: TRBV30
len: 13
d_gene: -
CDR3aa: CALEGGGNEKLFF
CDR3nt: TGTGCCTTGGAAGGAGGGGGTAATGAAAAACTGTTTTTT

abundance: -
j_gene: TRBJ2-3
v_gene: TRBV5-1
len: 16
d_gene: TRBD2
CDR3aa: CASSLEGLAGVDTQYF
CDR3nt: TGCGCCAGCAGCTTGGAGGGACTAGCGGGAGTGGATACGCAGTATTTT

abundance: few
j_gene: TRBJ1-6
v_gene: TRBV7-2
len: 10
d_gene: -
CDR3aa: CASSAGILHF
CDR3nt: TGTGCCAGCAGCGCAGGGATACTCCACTTT

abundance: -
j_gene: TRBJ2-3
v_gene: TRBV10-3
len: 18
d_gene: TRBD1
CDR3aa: CAISDRAGQGASTDTQYF
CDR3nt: TGTGCCATCAGTGATCGAGCTGGACAGGGGGCTAGTACAGATACGCAGTATTTT

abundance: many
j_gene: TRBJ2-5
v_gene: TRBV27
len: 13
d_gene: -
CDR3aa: CASSLEVGETQYF
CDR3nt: TGTGCCAGCAGTTTAGAGGTGGGAGAGACCCAGTACTTC

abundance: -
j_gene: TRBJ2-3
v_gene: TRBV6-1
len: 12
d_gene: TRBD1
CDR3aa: CASRQGADTQYF
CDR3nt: TGTGCCAGCCGACAGGGAGCAGATACGCAGTATTTT